A single sample gave rise to the 11 T cell receptor beta chains below, sequenced in a study of lymphopenia after photon versus proton radiotherapy. The protocol was immunoSEQ multiplex PCR, while the TCRdb copy is restricted to in-frame clones and leaves out a portion. The sample lists around 70,000 clones, around 90% occurring once. The specimen comprised peripheral blood, sampled from a patient treated with photon-based radiotherapy. All receptors derive from a woman in her 70s with pancreatic cancer.

This chain uses TRBV28 with TRBJ2-7, with D hard to call. The CDR3 loop spans 11 amino acids. Looked up from germline, CDR1 is MDHEN and CDR2 is SYDVKM. Trimming shortened V by 6 bases and J by 2 bases, and 5 bases separated the two germline ends. In DNA form, the CDR3 reads TGTGCCAGCAGACATACCTACGAGCAGTACTTC. Its protein is CASRHTYEQYF.

V and J are TRBV9 and TRBJ2-2, with D maybe TRBD1 (5 bases). V was trimmed by 0 bases and J by 1 base, leaving 7 bases between them. Per germline, CDR1 SGDLS and CDR2 YYNGEE. The CDR3 extends over 15 amino acids. The CDR3 loop reads CASSVGQGNTGELFF. Written as DNA, the CDR3 is TGTGCCAGCAGCGTAGGGCAGGGGAACACCGGGGAGCTGTTTTTT.

The gene calls are TRBV6-5 and TRBJ2-1; TRBD2 aligns across 9 bases. The CDR3 has 13 residues. Germline assignment: CDR1 MNHEY and CDR2 SVGAGI. The V segment lost 6 bases and the J segment 8 bases; nucleotides outside the gene matches: 5. DNA of the CDR3: TGTGCCAGCAGGGCAGCGGGAGGAGATGAGCAGTTCTTC. Translation gives CASRAAGGDEQFF.

This chain links TRBV5-4 with TRBJ2-6; D may correspond to TRBD1 or TRBD2 (5 bases each). Germline V gives CDR1 SGHNT, CDR2 YYREEE (reference sequence). The CDR3 has 15 amino acids. V was shortened by 4 bases and J by 2 bases, with 10 bases between the two germline ends. CDR3 in DNA: TGTGCCAGCAGCCCTCGAGGGGCTGGGGCCAACGTCCTGACTTTC. It is translated as CASSPRGAGANVLTF. Variable domain in full (rest from reference TRBV5-4 and TRBJ2-6): ETGVTQSPTHLIKTRGQQVTLRCSSQSGHNTVSWYQQALGQGPQFIFQYYREEENGRGNFPPRFSGLQFPNYSSELNVNALELDDSALYLCASSPRGAGANVLTFGAGSRLTVL.

This clone has a single count. This chain uses TRBV11-2 with TRBJ1-1; D not certain. Trimming stripped 1 base from V and 4 bases from J, with 13 bases between. The CDR3 consists of 15 residues. Germline values: CDR1 SGHAT, CDR2 FQNNGV. CDR3 sequence (DNA): TGTGCCAGCAGCTTAGGTTCCTGGGGAGGCACTGAAGCTTTCTTT. Residues: CASSLGSWGGTEAFF.

The table lists this clone with a count of one. This chain links TRBV5-4 with TRBJ2-3; 8 bases fit TRBD2. This CDR3 spans 18 amino acids. Looked up from germline, CDR1 is SGHNT and CDR2 is YYREEE (reference sequence). The V and J ends lost 3 bases and 0 bases, in that order; junction bases with no gene match: 12. The CDR3 DNA follows: TGTGCCAGCAGCTCGGGACTAGAGGGACAATCTAGCACAGATACGCAGTATTTT. This translates into CASSSGLEGQSSTDTQYF.

This clone came up a few times. The genes are TRBV5-5 and TRBJ2-5, with a possible D match to TRBD2 (6 bases). V dropped 2 bases and J dropped 7 bases, with 15 bases sitting between them. CDR3 length: 14 residues. The germline V gene encodes CDR1 SGHKS and CDR2 YYEKEE (reference sequence). This CDR3 is CASSFLAAGGTQYF. CDR3 sequence (DNA): TGTGCCAGCAGCTTCTTAGCGGCAGGCGGGACCCAGTACTTC.

This chain joins TRBV28 and TRBJ1-4; D perhaps matches TRBD1 (5 bases). The CDR3 contains 12 residues. Germline V gene data show CDR1 as MDHEN and CDR2 as SYDVKM. V was clipped by 2 bases and J by 14 bases, with 12 bases between them. The CDR3 region is CASSLRQSSLFF. DNA for the CDR3: TGTGCCAGCAGTTTACGACAGTCGTCTCTGTTTTTT.

The chain uses TRBV2 and TRBJ2-3; 7 bases agree with TRBD1. Unmatched junction bases numbered 8, after V lost 8 bases and J lost 0 bases. This CDR3 is 15 amino acids long. Germline CDR1 and CDR2: SNHLY and FYNNEI. In nucleotides, the CDR3 is TGTGCCAGCTGGGTACAGGGGCCAAGCACAGATACGCAGTATTTT. Translating it yields CASWVQGPSTDTQYF.

This chain uses TRBV7-3 with TRBJ2-6; maybe TRBD2 (5 bases). The CDR3 totals 16 residues. Per germline, CDR1 SGHTA and CDR2 FQGTGA. Trimming pared 4 bases from V and 0 bases from J, leaving 10 bases between. CDR3 sequence reads: CASSSSGNSGANVLTF. For the CDR3, the DNA is TGTGCCAGCAGCTCTTCCGGGAACTCTGGGGCCAACGTCCTGACTTTC. Drawing the rest from reference TRBV7-3 and TRBJ2-6, the complete variable domain is GAGVSQTPSNKVTEKGKYVELRCDPISGHTALYWYRQSLGQGPEFLIYFQGTGAADDSGLPNDRFFAVRPEGSVSTLKIQRTERGDSAVYLCASSSSGNSGANVLTFGAGSRLTVL.

The chain employs TRBV7-9 and TRBJ1-1; the match to TRBD1 covers 7 bases. Germline V gene sequence: CDR1 SEHNR, CDR2 FQNEAQ (reference sequence). The CDR3 spans 13 residues. Germline trimming cut 5 bases from V and 8 bases from J; bases unmatched to any gene: 8. In DNA form, the CDR3 reads TGTGCCAGCAGCCCGGGGACAGAAGAGGAAGCTTTCTTT. Its protein product is CASSPGTEEEAFF.